This T cell receptor (beta chain) was identified in a study of T cell repertoires in cytomegalovirus infection (dated by TCRdb to between 2018 and 2020). Turning to the overall study: Alongside well-studied HLA-B-restricted epitopes, the peptide stimulations were aimed at recently identified HLA-C-restricted CMV epitopes, whose presentation resists viral immunomodulation. Donor HLA type was relevant to the analysis, because carriage of CMV infection together with the matching HLA type was indicated by public TCR beta signatures.

Turning to this clonotype: It lacks a known antigen. No base qualities exist here, and no much larger clone lies one base off it.

The sequencer was an Illumina HiSeq 1500. TCRdb trimmed public reads at Q25 via fastp, called clones via MiXCR and kept in-frame beta chains. Entries are consolidated by CDR3 protein sequence, retaining the most common genes and DNA. This sample has approximately 110,000 distinct CDR3 sequences in its table, and roughly 41% of those were observed once. The leading ten clones occupy 74% of the sample. This sample's treatment or condition label indicates: in vitro stimulation with specific CMV peptide epitopes to enrich CMV-specific T cells. Overall results and qualifications from the work: In both this cohort and an independent roughly 400-donor cohort, the cumulative frequency of public TCR beta family members distinguished carriers of CMV infection plus the relevant HLA type. The ex vivo response was dominated by HLA-C-restricted CMV-specific TCR beta clonotypes, which also provided the single most frequent clonotype in two of eight donors.

The sample was CD8+ T cells from cultured PBMCs, taken from culture after CMV antigen stimulation. The source is a human donor in good health (CMV status not recorded). Some clones in this sample may be carry-over from other donors' samples.

For the CDR3, the sequence is CASSLDRGGEKLFF. The DNA sequence is as follows: TGTGCCAGCAGCTTGGACAGGGGAGGGGAAAAACTGTTTTTT. The rearrangement combines TRBV5-5 with TRBJ1-4; a stretch of 7 junction bases matches TRBD1. Per the germline V gene (reference sequence), SGHKS is the CDR1 and YYEKEE is the CDR2. The CDR3 spans 14 residues, from the cysteine through the phenylalanine. This entry keeps only the CDR3 DNA: 42 bases, framed from base 1. V trim: 0 bases; J trim: 8 bases; unmatched bases: 4.